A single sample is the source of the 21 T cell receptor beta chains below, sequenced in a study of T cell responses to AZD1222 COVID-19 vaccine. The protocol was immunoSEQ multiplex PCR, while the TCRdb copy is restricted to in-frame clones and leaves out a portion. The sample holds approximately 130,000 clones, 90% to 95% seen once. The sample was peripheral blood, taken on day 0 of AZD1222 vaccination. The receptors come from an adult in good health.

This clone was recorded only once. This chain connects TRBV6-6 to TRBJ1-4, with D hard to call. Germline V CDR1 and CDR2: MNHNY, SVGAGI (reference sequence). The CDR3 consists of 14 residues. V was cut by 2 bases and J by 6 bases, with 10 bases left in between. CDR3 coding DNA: TGTGCCAGCAGTTACAGGGAGGGCGATGAAAAACTGTTTTTT. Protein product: CASSYREGDEKLFF.

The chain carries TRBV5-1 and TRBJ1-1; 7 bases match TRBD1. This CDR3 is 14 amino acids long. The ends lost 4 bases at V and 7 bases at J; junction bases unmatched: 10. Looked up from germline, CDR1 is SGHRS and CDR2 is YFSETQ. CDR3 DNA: TGCGCCAGCAGCCCACCTGGAGGGACAGTTGAAGCTTTCTTT. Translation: CASSPPGGTVEAFF. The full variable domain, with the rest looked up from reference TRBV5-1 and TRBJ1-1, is KAGVTQTPRYLIKTRGQQVTLSCSPISGHRSVSWYQQTPGQGLQFLFEYFSETQRNKGNFPGRFSGRQFSNSRSEMNVSTLELGDSALYLCASSPPGGTVEAFFGQGTRLTVV.

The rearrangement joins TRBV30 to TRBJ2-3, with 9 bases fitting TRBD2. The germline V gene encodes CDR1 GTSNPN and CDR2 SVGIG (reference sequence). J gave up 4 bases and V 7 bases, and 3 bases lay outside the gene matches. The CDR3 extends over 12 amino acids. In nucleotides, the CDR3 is TGTGCCTCGGGACTAGCACCAGATACGCAGTATTTT. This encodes CASGLAPDTQYF.

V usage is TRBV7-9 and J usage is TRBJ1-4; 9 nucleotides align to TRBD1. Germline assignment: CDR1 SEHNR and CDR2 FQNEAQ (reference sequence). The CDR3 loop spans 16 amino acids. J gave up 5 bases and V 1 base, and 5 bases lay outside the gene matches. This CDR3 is CASSLDPGQGNEKLFF. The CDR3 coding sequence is TGTGCCAGCAGCTTAGATCCGGGACAGGGCAATGAAAAACTGTTTTTT.

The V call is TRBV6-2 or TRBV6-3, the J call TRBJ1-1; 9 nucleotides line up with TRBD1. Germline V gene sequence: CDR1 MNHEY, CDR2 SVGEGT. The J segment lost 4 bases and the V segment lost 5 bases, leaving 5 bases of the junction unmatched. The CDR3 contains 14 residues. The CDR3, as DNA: TGTGCCAGCAGTCCACAGGGGGCAAGCACTGAAGCTTTCTTT. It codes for CASSPQGASTEAFF.

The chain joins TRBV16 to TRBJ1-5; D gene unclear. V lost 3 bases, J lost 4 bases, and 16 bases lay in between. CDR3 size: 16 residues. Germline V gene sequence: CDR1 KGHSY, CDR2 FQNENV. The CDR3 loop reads CASSQHDKGGNQPQHF. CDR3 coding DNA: TGTGCCAGCAGCCAGCACGACAAGGGAGGGAATCAGCCCCAGCATTTT.

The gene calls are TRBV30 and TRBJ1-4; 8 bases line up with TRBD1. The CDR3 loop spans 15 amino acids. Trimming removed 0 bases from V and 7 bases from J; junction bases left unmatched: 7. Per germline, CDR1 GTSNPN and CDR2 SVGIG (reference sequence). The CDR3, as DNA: TGTGCCTGGAGTGTTAGACAGGGGAGGGGTGAAAAACTGTTTTTT. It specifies CAWSVRQGRGEKLFF.

The CDR3 nucleotides are TGTGCCAGCTCACCCCGGTCATACGACACTGAAGCTTTCTTT. Its translation: CASSPRSYDTEAFF. The V gene is TRBV18, the J gene TRBJ1-1; D is undetermined. Per germline, CDR1 KGHSH and CDR2 LQKENI. The CDR3 runs to 14 residues. V lost 3 bases, J lost 3 bases, and 11 bases lay in between.

For the CDR3, the DNA is TGTGCCAGCAGCCTACAGGGAATGGGCCCTTACGAGCAGTACTTC. This sequence encodes CASSLQGMGPYEQYF. V and J are TRBV7-3 and TRBJ2-7, with a tentative D call TRBD1 (6 bases). V lost 5 bases and J 4 bases, leaving 18 bases between the germline ends. From germline, CDR1 is SGHTA and CDR2 FQGTGA. The CDR3 totals 15 residues.

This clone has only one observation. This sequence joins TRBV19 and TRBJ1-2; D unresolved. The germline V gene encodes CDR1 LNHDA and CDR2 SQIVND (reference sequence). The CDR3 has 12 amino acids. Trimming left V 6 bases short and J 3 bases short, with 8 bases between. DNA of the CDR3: TGTGCCAGTAGCTCCTCTTACTATGGCTACACCTTC. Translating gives CASSSSYYGYTF.

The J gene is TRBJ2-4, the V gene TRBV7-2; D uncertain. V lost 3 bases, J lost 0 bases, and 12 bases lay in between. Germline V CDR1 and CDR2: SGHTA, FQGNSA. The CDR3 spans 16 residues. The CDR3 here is CASSFLAGGAKNIQYF. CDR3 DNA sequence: TGTGCCAGCAGCTTTCTCGCCGGCGGAGCCAAAAACATTCAGTACTTC.

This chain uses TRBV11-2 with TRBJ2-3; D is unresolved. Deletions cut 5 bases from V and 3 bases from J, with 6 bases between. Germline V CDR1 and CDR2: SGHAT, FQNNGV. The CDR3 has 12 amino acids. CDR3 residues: CASSPSTDTQYF. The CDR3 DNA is TGTGCCAGCAGCCCAAGTACAGATACGCAGTATTTT.

CDR3 loop: CASSVAVADTQYF. The CDR3, as DNA: TGTGCCAGCAGCGTAGCTGTAGCAGATACGCAGTATTTT. V usage is TRBV9 and J usage is TRBJ2-3; no reliable D call. Per the germline V gene, CDR1 is SGDLS and CDR2 is YYNGEE. Trimming cost V 0 bases and J 4 bases, with 6 bases left between them. The CDR3 covers 13 residues.

The CDR3 coding sequence is TGTGCCAGCAGCAAAACAGGGGGCACTAATGAAAAACTGTTTTTT. Protein product: CASSKTGGTNEKLFF. V is TRBV7-9 and J is TRBJ1-4, with 9 nucleotides matching TRBD1. V lost 5 bases and J lost 2; bases outside the gene matches: 3. From germline, CDR1 is SEHNR and CDR2 FQNEAQ (reference sequence). CDR3 length equals 15 residues.

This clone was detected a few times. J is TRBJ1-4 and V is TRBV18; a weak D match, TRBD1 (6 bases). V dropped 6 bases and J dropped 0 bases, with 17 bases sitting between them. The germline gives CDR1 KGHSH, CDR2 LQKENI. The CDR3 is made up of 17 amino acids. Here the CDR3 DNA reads TGTGCCAGCTCGGCCGGGACACCCAGTGCAACTAATGAAAAACTGTTTTTT. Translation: CASSAGTPSATNEKLFF.

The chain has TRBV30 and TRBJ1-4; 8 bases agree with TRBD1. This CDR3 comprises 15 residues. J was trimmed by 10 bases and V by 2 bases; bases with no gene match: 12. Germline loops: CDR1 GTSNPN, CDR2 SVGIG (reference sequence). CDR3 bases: TGTGCCTGGAGTTATCTAGGACAGGGCCGGCGAAAACTGTTTTTT. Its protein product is CAWSYLGQGRRKLFF.

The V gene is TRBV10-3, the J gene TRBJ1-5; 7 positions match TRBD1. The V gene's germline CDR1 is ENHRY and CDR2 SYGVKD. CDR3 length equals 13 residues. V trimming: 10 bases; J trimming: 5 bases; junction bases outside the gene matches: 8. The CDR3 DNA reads TGTGCCACCCGACAGGGTCGGGATCAGCCCCAGCATTTT. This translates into CATRQGRDQPQHF.

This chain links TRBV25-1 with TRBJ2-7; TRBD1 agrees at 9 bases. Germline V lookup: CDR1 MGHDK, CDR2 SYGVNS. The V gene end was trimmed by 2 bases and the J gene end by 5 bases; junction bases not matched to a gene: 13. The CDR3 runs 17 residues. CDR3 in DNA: TGTGCCAGCAGTGAAACTCGCTCGGGACAGGGTCGAAACGAGCAGTACTTC. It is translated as CASSETRSGQGRNEQYF.

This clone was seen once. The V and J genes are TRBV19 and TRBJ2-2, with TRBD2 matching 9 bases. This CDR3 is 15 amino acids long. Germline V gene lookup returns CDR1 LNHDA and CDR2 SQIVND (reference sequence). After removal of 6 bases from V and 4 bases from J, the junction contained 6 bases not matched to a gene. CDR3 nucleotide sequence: TGTGCCAGTAGAACTAGCGGGCCCCGCACCGGGGAGCTGTTTTTT. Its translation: CASRTSGPRTGELFF.

CDR3 coding DNA: TGTGCCAGCAGCTTAGAAGGCAGGGGCTCCTACGAGCAGTACTTC. Its protein is CASSLEGRGSYEQYF. The gene calls are TRBV7-8 and TRBJ2-7; D may be TRBD1 (6 bases). The germline V gene encodes CDR1 SGHVS and CDR2 FQNEAQ. The V gene lost 1 base and the J gene lost 0 bases, with 10 bases spanning the gap. This CDR3 region has 15 residues.

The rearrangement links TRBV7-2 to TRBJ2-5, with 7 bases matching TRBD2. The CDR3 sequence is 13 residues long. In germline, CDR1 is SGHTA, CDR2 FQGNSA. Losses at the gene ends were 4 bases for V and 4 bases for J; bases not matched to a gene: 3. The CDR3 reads CASSSSSGETQYF. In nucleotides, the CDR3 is TGTGCCAGCAGCTCTTCTAGCGGAGAGACCCAGTACTTC. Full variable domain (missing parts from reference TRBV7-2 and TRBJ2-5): GAGVSQSPSNKVTEKGKDVELRCDPISGHTALYWYRQSLGQGLEFLIYFQGNSAPDKSGLPSDRFSAERTGGSVSTLTIQRTQQEDSAVYLCASSSSSGETQYFGPGTRLLVL.